This T cell receptor beta chain stems from a study of blood T cell repertoires in COVID-19 (TCRdb year 2020). Study-wide context: Samples covering the acute and convalescent phases of COVID-19 were provided by collaborators in the United States, Italy and Spain. The prospective study material was composed of cDNA or gDNA derived from T cells, B-cell-depleted T cells, or PBMCs. The dataset comprised deeply sampled blood TCRbeta repertoires from subjects exposed to, actively infected with, or recovered from COVID-19. The repertoires were released in a freely available public database intended as a resource for research on the immune response to SARS-CoV-2. Samples were obtained from the ongoing ImmuneRACE study (first 160 participants) and from about 1,300 subjects provided by 6 global collaborators. The sample metadata nearly always contained a de-identified subject ID, COVID-19 status, age in years and sex. HLA class I and class II types, where available, came from metadata supplied by the sample provider rather than from assay-based typing. Overall study results and their limits: The amount of clinical and demographic metadata varied by source and participant and was provided uncurated.

Samples from volunteer blood donors who had recovered from COVID-19 were contributed by a second Seattle source. The collaborating institutions used their own protocols to collect whole blood in K2EDTA tubes. For TCRbeta analysis, collaborator samples were shipped as frozen whole blood, as isolated PBMCs, or as DNA extracted from either sample type. This clone was counted only a few times. Its recognized antigen is unknown. The input lacks base qualities; no much larger clone sits a single base away. The CDR3 sequence holds 15 residues, the cysteine and phenylalanine included. Of the read, only the CDR3 DNA is kept; its 45 bases are in frame from base 1. Trimming accounts for 8 bases at V and 3 bases at J, while the number of junction bases matched to no gene is 6. The germline V gene provides CDR1 SNHLY and CDR2 FYNNEI. TCRbeta CDR3 regions were amplified from genomic DNA using the immunoSEQ Assay, a bias-controlled multiplex PCR. The authors' pipeline ran thus. Within the assay, amplification of reference gene primers was used to estimate how many nucleated cells each sample contained. Sequence reads were collapsed and filtered to measure the absolute abundance of every unique TCRbeta CDR3 rearrangement. Productive Simpson clonality was computed per sample as the square root of Simpson's diversity index over productive rearrangements. Not all clones reach the TCRdb copy of this immuneACCESS table, which keeps in-frame sequences only. Checked studies attribute under half of the gap to unresolved V genes and leave the rest unexplained. V and J calls and clone size are given by that table; D and trimming were obtained from the DNA. The sample contains about 130,000 clones, almost 80% of them found a single time. The leading ten clones occupy 9.5% to 12% of the sample.

Material: peripheral blood. This receptor was taken from a man aged 55-75 years who had recovered from COVID-19. The chain uses TRBV2 and TRBJ2-2; 10 of the junction bases match TRBD2. The sequenced DNA: TGTGCCAGCGGAGGGACTAGCGATTACACCGGGGAGCTGTTTTTT. This gives the protein CASGGTSDYTGELFF.